This T cell receptor (beta chain) was sequenced for a study of cytomegalovirus exposure and HLA in healthy donors. About the research overall: Unique TCRs numbering approximately 81 million, obtained from HLA-typed donors, made up an early data release.

PCR amplification relied on 60 Vbeta primers (plus 13 Jbeta primers). Method: immunoSEQ multiplex PCR; TCRdb's copy keeps in-frame clones and lacks some. The table records about 180,000 clones, 84% of them present only once. The V segment lost 6 bases and the J segment 4 bases; nucleotides outside the gene matches: 11. The CDR3 runs 15 residues. The germline V gene has CDR1 MNHNS and CDR2 SASEGT. The V and J genes are TRBV6-1 and TRBJ2-7, with 8 nucleotides matching TRBD1. The sequence was obtained from a girl aged 2 to 10 in good health and CMV-seropositive. The sequenced sample consisted of PBMCs. Here the CDR3 reads CASSQPDRDRYEQYF. CDR3 sequence (DNA): TGTGCCAGCAGCCAACCCGATCGGGACAGGTACGAGCAGTACTTC.